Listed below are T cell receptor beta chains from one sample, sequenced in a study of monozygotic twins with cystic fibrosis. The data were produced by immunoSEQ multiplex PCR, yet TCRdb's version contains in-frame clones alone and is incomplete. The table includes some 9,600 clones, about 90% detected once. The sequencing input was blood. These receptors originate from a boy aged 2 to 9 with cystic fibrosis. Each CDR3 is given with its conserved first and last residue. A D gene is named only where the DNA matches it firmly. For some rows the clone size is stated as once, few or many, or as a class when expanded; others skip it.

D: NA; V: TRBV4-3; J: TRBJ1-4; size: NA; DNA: TGCGCCAGCAGCCAAGCCGAAGGTACGGAGCTCGAAAAACTGTTTTTT; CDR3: CASSQAEGTELEKLFF
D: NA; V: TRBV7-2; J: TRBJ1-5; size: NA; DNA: TGTGCCAGCAGCTTAGGTCCCCCAGGGAGGAATCAGCCCCAGCATTTT; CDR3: CASSLGPPGRNQPQHF
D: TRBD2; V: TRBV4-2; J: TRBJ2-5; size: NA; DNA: TGTGCCAGCAGCCAAGAGACCTCGGGGAGCGGGGGGGCCCGACGAGGGGAGACCCAGTACTTC; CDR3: CASSQETSGSGGARRGETQYF
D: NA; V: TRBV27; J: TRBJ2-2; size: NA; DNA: TGTGCCAGCAAAAGGTACTTTTTCCCCACCGGGGAGCTGTTTTTT; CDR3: CASKRYFFPTGELFF
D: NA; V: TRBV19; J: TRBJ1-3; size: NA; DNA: TGTGCCAGTAGTATACAGGGAGCTGGAAACACCATATATTTT; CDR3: CASSIQGAGNTIYF
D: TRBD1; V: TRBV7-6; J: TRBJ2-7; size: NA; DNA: TGTGCCAGCAGCCCGGAACAGGGGGCGTCCTCCTACGAGCAGTACTTC; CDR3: CASSPEQGASSYEQYF
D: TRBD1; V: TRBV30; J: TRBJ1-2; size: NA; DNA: TGTGCCTGGAGTGCCCACTCCCCCGGGACAGGGTATGGCTACACCTTC; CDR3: CAWSAHSPGTGYGYTF
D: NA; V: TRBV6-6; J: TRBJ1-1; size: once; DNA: TGTGCCAGCAGTTATGCTTCCGGAAGGAACACTGAAGCTTTCTTT; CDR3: CASSYASGRNTEAFF
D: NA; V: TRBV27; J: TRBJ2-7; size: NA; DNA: TGTGCCAGCAGTTTATCGAGGTTCCGGGCTCGGTACTTC; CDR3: CASSLSRFRARYF
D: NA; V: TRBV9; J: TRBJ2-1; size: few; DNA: TGTGCCAGCAGCGTACGCGGGGGCAACTACAATGAGCAGTTCTTC; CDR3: CASSVRGGNYNEQFF
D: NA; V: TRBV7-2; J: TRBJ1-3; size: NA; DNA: TGTGCCAGCAGCTTTCAGGGAACGACCTCTGGAAACACCATATATTTT; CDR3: CASSFQGTTSGNTIYF
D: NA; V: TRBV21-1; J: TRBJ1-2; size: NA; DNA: TGTGCCAGCAGCAAAGGGCCGCTTACGATCTATGGCTACACCTTC; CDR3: CASSKGPLTIYGYTF
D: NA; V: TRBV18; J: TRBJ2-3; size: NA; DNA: TGTGCCAGCTCACCACTGACTAGCACAGATACGCAGTATTTT; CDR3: CASSPLTSTDTQYF
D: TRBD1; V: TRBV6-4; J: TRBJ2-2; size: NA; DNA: TGTGCCAGCAGTGACCCGCAGGGGGTCAACACCGGGGAGCTGTTTTTT; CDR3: CASSDPQGVNTGELFF
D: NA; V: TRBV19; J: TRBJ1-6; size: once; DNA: TGTGCCAGTAGTATAGATCTGGGGTTAAATTCACCCCTCCACTTT; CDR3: CASSIDLGLNSPLHF
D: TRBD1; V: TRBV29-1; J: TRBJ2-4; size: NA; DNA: TGCAGCGTCGGATCAGGGGGCGAAAACATTCAGTACTTC; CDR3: CSVGSGGENIQYF
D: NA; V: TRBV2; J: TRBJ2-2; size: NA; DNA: TGTGCCAGCAGTGAACGGGGAAGAACCGGGGAGCTGTTTTTT; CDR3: CASSERGRTGELFF
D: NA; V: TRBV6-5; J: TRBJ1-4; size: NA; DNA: TGTGCCAGCAGTTATTTCCCCACGGATAATGAAAAACTGTTTTTT; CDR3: CASSYFPTDNEKLFF
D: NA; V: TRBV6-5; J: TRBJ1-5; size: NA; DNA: TGTGCCAGCAGTTACTCGTATAGCAATCAGCCCCAGCATTTT; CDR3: CASSYSYSNQPQHF
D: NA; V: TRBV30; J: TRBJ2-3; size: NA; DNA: TGTGCCTGGAGTTATGGGGGTGGGAGCACAGATACGCAGTATTTT; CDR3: CAWSYGGGSTDTQYF
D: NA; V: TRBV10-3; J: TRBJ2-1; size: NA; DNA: TGTGCCATCGCCCAGGACACGTATGAGCAGTTCTTC; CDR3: CAIAQDTYEQFF
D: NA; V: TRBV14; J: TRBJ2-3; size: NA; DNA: TGTGCCAGCAGCCAAGAAAAGTGGAGCACAGATACGCAGTATTTT; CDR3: CASSQEKWSTDTQYF
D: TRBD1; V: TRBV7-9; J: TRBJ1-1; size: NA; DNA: TGTGCCAGCAGCCTCAGTCCCGGGACAGGGCTGAACACTGAAGCTTTCTTT; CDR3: CASSLSPGTGLNTEAFF
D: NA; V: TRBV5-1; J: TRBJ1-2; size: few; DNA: TGCGCCAGCAGCTTGGAGGGACTGTACTATGGCTACACCTTC; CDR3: CASSLEGLYYGYTF
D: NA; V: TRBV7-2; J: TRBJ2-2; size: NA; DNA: TGTGCCAGCAGCGGTCGTGGGGGTTGGACCGGGGAGCTGTTTTTT; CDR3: CASSGRGGWTGELFF
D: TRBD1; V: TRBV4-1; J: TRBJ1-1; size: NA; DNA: TGCGCCAGCAGCCTAGACAGGGGCCTGAACACTGAAGCTTTCTTT; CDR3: CASSLDRGLNTEAFF
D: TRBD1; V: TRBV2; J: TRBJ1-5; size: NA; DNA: TGTGCCAGCAGAGAGACAGGGCTCGGCAATCAGCCCCAGCATTTT; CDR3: CASRETGLGNQPQHF
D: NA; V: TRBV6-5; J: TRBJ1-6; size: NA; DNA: TGTGCCAGCAGCCGCGGGACAAACTATAATTCACCCCTCCACTTT; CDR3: CASSRGTNYNSPLHF
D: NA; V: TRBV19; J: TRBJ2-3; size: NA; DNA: TGTGCCAGTAGTATAGAAGGCGGGGGCGATACGCAGTATTTT; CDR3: CASSIEGGGDTQYF
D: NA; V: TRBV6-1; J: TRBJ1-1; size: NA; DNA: TGTGCCAGCAGCCTAGAGGGGGGGGACACTGAAGCTTTCTTT; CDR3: CASSLEGGDTEAFF
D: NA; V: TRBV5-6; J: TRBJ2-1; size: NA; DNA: TGTGCCAGCAGCTCGGACTTCTACAATGAGCAGTTCTTC; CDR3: CASSSDFYNEQFF
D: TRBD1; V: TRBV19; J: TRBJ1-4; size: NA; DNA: TGTGCCAGTAGCTTTGACGGACAGGGGAGAGAAAAACTGTTTTTT; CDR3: CASSFDGQGREKLFF
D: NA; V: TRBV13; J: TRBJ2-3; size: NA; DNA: TGTGCCAGCAGCTCAAGACCGGGGACTTATAGCACAGATACGCAGTATTTT; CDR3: CASSSRPGTYSTDTQYF
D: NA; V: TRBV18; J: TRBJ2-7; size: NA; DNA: TGTGCCAGCTCGCCGGACCGGTGGGAGCAGTACTTC; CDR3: CASSPDRWEQYF
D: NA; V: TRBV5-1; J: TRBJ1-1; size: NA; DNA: TGCGCCAGCAGCTTGATGGCTTATGGCAGCCGGGGGAGCACTGAAGCTTTCTTT; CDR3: CASSLMAYGSRGSTEAFF
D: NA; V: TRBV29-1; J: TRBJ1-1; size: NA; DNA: TGCAGCGTTGCCGATCTATTTGAAGCTTTCTTT; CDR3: CSVADLFEAFF
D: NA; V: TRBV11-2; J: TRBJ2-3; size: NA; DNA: TGTGCCAGCAGCTTAGACTTAGCTAGTACAACAGATACGCAGTATTTT; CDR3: CASSLDLASTTDTQYF
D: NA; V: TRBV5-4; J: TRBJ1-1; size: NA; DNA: TGTGCCAGCAGCTTGGGCGAGAACACTGAAGCTTTCTTT; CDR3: CASSLGENTEAFF
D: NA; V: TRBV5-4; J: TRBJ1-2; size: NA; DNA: TGTGCCAGCAGCGGGTGGGAACAGGGACCCCATGGCTACACCTTC; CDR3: CASSGWEQGPHGYTF
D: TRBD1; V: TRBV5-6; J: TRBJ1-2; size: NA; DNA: TGTGCCAGCAGCCCGCGACAGGGGACCCCCTATGGCTACACCTTC; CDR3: CASSPRQGTPYGYTF
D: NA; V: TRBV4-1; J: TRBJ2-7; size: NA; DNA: TGCGCCAGCAGCCAAATAGCTACGGCGCCAGGGAGCTCCTACGAGCAGTACTTC; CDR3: CASSQIATAPGSSYEQYF
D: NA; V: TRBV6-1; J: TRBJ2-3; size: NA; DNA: TGTGCCAGCAGTGAAATGGCGTCCCTTACAGATACGCAGTATTTT; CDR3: CASSEMASLTDTQYF
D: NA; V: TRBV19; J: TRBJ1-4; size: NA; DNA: TGTGCCAGTAAAAGGGGAAATGAAAAACTGTTTTTT; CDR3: CASKRGNEKLFF
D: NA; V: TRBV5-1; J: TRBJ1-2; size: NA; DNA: TGCGCCAGCAAAAGGATGGGTGGTCCAGAGGGCTACACCTTC; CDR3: CASKRMGGPEGYTF
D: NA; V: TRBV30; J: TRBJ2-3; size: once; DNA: TGTGCCTGGCGGAAGAATACGCAGTATTTT; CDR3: CAWRKNTQYF
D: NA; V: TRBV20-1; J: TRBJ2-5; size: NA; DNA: TGCAGTGCAACAGGACAAGAGACCCAGTACTTC; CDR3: CSATGQETQYF
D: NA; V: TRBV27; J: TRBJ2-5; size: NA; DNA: TGTGCCAGCAGCCCAAGGTTAGGGGAAGAGACCCAGTACTTC; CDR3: CASSPRLGEETQYF
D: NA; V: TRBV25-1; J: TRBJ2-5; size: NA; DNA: TGTGCCAGCAGTGAAGGGCAGTTGATCGAGACCCAGTACTTC; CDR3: CASSEGQLIETQYF
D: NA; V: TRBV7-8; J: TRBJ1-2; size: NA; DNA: TGTGCCAGCAGCTTTAAGGGGGAAGGCTACACCTTC; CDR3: CASSFKGEGYTF
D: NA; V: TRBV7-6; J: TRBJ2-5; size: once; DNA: TGTGCCAGCAGCTTGGGGGGCCACGAAGAGACCCAGTACTTC; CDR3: CASSLGGHEETQYF